The table lists the clone carrying this TCR beta chain with a few counts. Its matching antigen is unknown. This sample is drawn from a study of blood T cells in healthy people across ages. Next came a second PCR, run for about 6 to 11 cycles, which used a sample-barcoded 5' primer along with a J-beta primer mix. A 12-random-nucleotide template-switch adaptor tagged each cDNA molecule. MiXCR, applied by TCRdb to the 5' RACE reads, yields one record per CDR3 protein. Among roughly 1,000,000 distinct CDR3 sequences listed, 25% were seen once. Study results and caveats: Across the age range, TCR beta diversity per million T cells fell in a roughly linear way.

Germline loops: CDR1 SEHNR, CDR2 FQNEAQ (reference sequence). The V end lost 6 bases, the J end lost 5 bases, and 14 bases lay between the germline ends. The CDR3 has 13 amino acids. These sequences were also reported in another study, on T cells of mothers and their children. That source notes: With unrelated pairs as the comparison, related mother-child pairs had a slightly higher overlap that was not significant.

The V call is TRBV7-9, the J call TRBJ2-7, with D uncertain. This clonotype was obtained from a girl aged 2 to 9 in good health. Sequencing used blood. The CDR3 DNA reads TGTGCCAGCAGTAATGAGGACGGTGACGAGCAGTACTTC. This translates into CASSNEDGDEQYF.